This TCR beta chain derives from a study of OX40 agonist ivuxolimab in advanced cancers. Germline V lookup: CDR1 LGHNA, CDR2 YSLEER. This CDR3 has 15 residues. Trimming stripped 1 base from V and 5 bases from J, with 14 bases between. Blood samples were obtained at baseline, cycle 4 day 1, and cycle 7 day 1. Using immunoSEQ multiplex PCR, the repertoire was profiled, and TCRdb retains in-frame clones only, with some absent. In the table there are about 68,000 clones, 65% to 90% of which are singletons. Material: CD4+ or CD8+ T cells sorted from blood, obtained in a trial of the OX40 agonist ivuxolimab. This sequence originates from an adult with an advanced solid tumor such as melanoma, head and neck, liver or kidney cancer. The V and J genes are TRBV4-3 and TRBJ2-5, with a possible D match to TRBD1 (6 bases). For the CDR3, the DNA is TGCGCCAGCAGCCAAGTACTCGGACAGTCGGAGACCCAGTACTTC. It codes for CASSQVLGQSETQYF.